The sequence of this TCR beta chain was determined in a study of blood T cell repertoires in COVID-19. For the study at large: In each case, the material was cDNA or gDNA derived from T cells, B-cell-depleted T cells, or PBMCs.

TCRdb keeps only in-frame clones here, not all; method: immunoSEQ multiplex PCR. The table records 200,000 to 250,000 clones, roughly 86% of them present only once. CDR3 length: 15 residues. Unmatched junction bases numbered 6, after V lost 6 bases and J lost 1 base. Germline CDR1 reads SGHVS; CDR2 reads FQNEAQ. Individuals drawn from around 25 US areas were roughly 18 to 95 years old. Membership in each cohort depended on participant-reported clinical history. V is TRBV7-8 and J is TRBJ2-7; 10 bases fit TRBD2. The sequenced material came from PBMCs or T cells enriched from blood (not recorded which). The TCR comes from a woman aged 50 to 60 who had recovered from COVID-19. The CDR3 bases are TGTGCCAGCAGTCAGCGGGAGGGCCGTTCCTACGAGCAGTACTTC. Its protein is CASSQREGRSYEQYF.